This is a list of T cell receptor beta chains from one sample in a study of T cells in Graves' hyperthyroidism and ophthalmopathy. One entry per CDR3 protein, called by TCRdb with MiXCR from the multiplex PCR reads. The sample lists nearly 600,000 distinct CDR3 sequences, 12% to 15% seen once, with roughly 7.1% in the top ten. Material: blood. The receptors originated from a woman under 30 with Graves' ophthalmopathy. Each CDR3 is given with its conserved first and last residue. Fields, in order: CDR3 length, clone size, D gene, V gene, J gene, CDR3 protein, CDR3 DNA. The D gene is left open where the match is weak. Not all rows give a size; the values are once, few, many and, for expanded clones, a class.

>15|-|-|TRBV5-8|TRBJ1-3
CASSLASGARDTIYF
TGTGCCAGCAGCTTGGCCAGTGGGGCGCGGGACACCATATATTTT
>18|many|TRBD2|TRBV27|TRBJ2-7
CASSLPAGGPSVSYEQYF
TGTGCCAGCAGTTTACCAGCGGGAGGGCCTAGCGTATCCTACGAGCAGTACTTC
>15|many|-|TRBV7-3|TRBJ2-1
CASSLAPSRYNERFF
TGTGCCAGCAGCTTGGCCCCCTCTCGCTACAATGAGCGGTTCTTC
>16|-|TRBD2|TRBV19|TRBJ2-6
CATHGGANSGANVLTF
TGTGCCACCCACGGGGGGGCGAACTCTGGGGCCAACGTCCTGACTTTC
>11|many|-|TRBV27|TRBJ2-7
CATRGFYEQYF
TGTGCCACCAGGGGTTTCTACGAGCAGTACTTC
>13|many|-|TRBV2|TRBJ2-7
CASSEGPNYEQYF
TGTGCCAGCAGTGAGGGTCCTAACTACGAGCAGTACTTC
>12|few|-|TRBV12-3/TRBV12-4|TRBJ1-5
CASSSGTQPQHF
TGTGCCAGCAGTTCCGGGACACAGCCCCAGCATTTT
>13|many|-|TRBV11-2|TRBJ2-1
CASSLGPTREQFF
TGTGCCAGCAGCTTAGGCCCTACCCGCGAGCAGTTCTTC
>14|-|-|TRBV7-9|TRBJ1-4
CACRPSATNEKLFF
TGTGCCTGCAGGCCATCGGCAACTAATGAAAAACTGTTTTTT
>15|many|-|TRBV6-6|TRBJ1-5
CASSYSYRDDQPQHF
TGTGCCAGCAGTTACTCGTACAGGGATGATCAGCCCCAGCATTTT
>16|-|TRBD1|TRBV6-1|TRBJ1-5
CASRRNRGHSNQPQHF
TGTGCCAGCAGGAGGAACAGGGGACATAGCAATCAGCCCCAGCATTTT
>15|many|-|TRBV7-2|TRBJ2-3
CASSFGWEGTDTQYF
TGTGCCAGCAGCTTTGGGTGGGAGGGCACAGATACGCAGTATTTT
>15|many|-|TRBV12-3/TRBV12-4|TRBJ1-4
CASSRESEGREKLFF
TGTGCCAGCAGTCGAGAGAGTGAAGGACGGGAAAAACTGTTTTTT
>12|many|-|TRBV2|TRBJ2-7
CASTQTGYEQYF
TGTGCCAGCACCCAGACAGGTTACGAGCAGTACTTC
>16|many|TRBD1|TRBV5-6|TRBJ2-3
CASSPYGQGARDTQYF
TGTGCCAGCAGCCCTTACGGACAGGGGGCGCGAGATACGCAGTATTTT
>13|many|-|TRBV28|TRBJ2-2
CASGTSNTGELFF
TGTGCCAGCGGGACCTCGAACACCGGGGAGCTGTTTTTT
>14|-|-|TRBV19|TRBJ1-1
CASSIHRGSPEAFF
TGTGCCAGTAGTATCCACCGGGGGTCCCCTGAAGCTTTCTTT
>16|few|TRBD1|TRBV9|TRBJ1-2
CASSTRDREFVFGYAF
TGTGCCAGCAGCACCCGGGACAGGGAGTTTGTGTTTGGCTACGCCTTC
>22|many|-|TRBV20-1|TRBJ2-5
CSATLTRRGPYTYQPYQETQYF
TGCAGTGCTACTCTAACTCGCCGGGGCCCCTACACCTACCAACCGTACCAAGAGACCCAGTACTTC
>14|-|TRBD2|TRBV12-3/TRBV12-4|TRBJ2-5
CASSPSGRWETQYF
TGTGCCAGCAGTCCTAGCGGGAGATGGGAGACCCAGTACTTC
>15|-|-|TRBV9|TRBJ1-5
CASSLGRAGDQPQHF
TGTGCCAGCAGCTTAGGTCGGGCAGGGGATCAGCCCCAGCATTTT
>16|-|TRBD2|TRBV15|TRBJ2-1
CATSRPSGSFYNEQFF
TGTGCCACCAGCAGACCAAGCGGGAGTTTCTACAATGAGCAGTTCTTC
>15|many|TRBD2|TRBV3-1|TRBJ2-1
CASSRTSGRQNEQFF
TGTGCCAGCAGCCGGACTAGCGGGAGACAGAATGAGCAGTTCTTC
>17|many|TRBD2|TRBV7-9|TRBJ2-1
CASGLAPLAGGPSGLFF
TGTGCCAGCGGTCTTGCCCCACTAGCGGGAGGACCGAGCGGTCTGTTCTTC
>16|many|-|TRBV7-2|TRBJ2-5
CASSQGWGGASETQYF
TGTGCCAGCAGCCAAGGGTGGGGGGGCGCAAGTGAGACCCAGTACTTC
>15|-|-|TRBV29-1|TRBJ1-1
CSVEGPEGGYTEAFF
TGCAGCGTTGAAGGCCCCGAAGGCGGCTACACTGAAGCTTTCTTT
>17|few|-|TRBV5-5|TRBJ2-3
CASSSRHSEAGWNTQYF
TGTGCCAGCAGCTCACGGCACTCGGAGGCAGGGTGGAATACGCAGTATTTT
>15|-|-|TRBV4-3|TRBJ1-6
CASSQGGRRGSPLHF
TGCGCCAGCAGCCAAGGAGGGCGCAGGGGATCACCCCTCCACTTT
>15|many|-|TRBV11-3|TRBJ1-4
CASSYSTGKTAKLFF
TGTGCCAGCAGCTACTCCACCGGGAAGACGGCAAAACTGTTTTTT
>16|many|-|TRBV5-1|TRBJ2-6
CASSLTRTSGANVLTF
TGCGCCAGCAGCTTGACTAGGACCTCTGGGGCCAACGTCCTGACTTTC
>14|-|-|TRBV6-1|TRBJ2-1
CASSETGRRSEQFF
TGTGCCAGCAGTGAAACCGGACGGAGATCCGAGCAGTTCTTC
>14|few|-|TRBV19|TRBJ2-7
CASSKKDSTYEQYF
TGTGCCAGTAGTAAAAAAGACAGCACCTACGAGCAGTACTTC
>15|many|TRBD1|TRBV7-8|TRBJ1-5
CASSSRTGVNQPQHF
TGTGCCAGCAGCTCGAGGACAGGGGTGAATCAGCCCCAGCATTTT
>13|few|TRBD2|TRBV20-1|TRBJ2-3
CSALAGVKDTQYF
TGCAGTGCTTTAGCGGGAGTTAAAGATACGCAGTATTTT
>17|many|-|TRBV20-1|TRBJ2-2
CSAREKGLRTNTGELFF
TGCAGTGCTAGGGAAAAGGGGCTTCGCACGAACACCGGGGAGCTGTTTTTT
>16|many|TRBD1|TRBV12-3/TRBV12-4|TRBJ1-4
CASSLPGGGPNEKLFF
TGTGCCAGCAGTTTACCAGGGGGGGGCCCGAATGAAAAACTGTTTTTT
>13|many|-|TRBV20-1|TRBJ2-7
CSARYLGSGEQYF
TGCAGTGCTAGGTACCTGGGGTCTGGCGAGCAGTACTTC
>15|many|TRBD1|TRBV12-3/TRBV12-4|TRBJ1-2
CASSPGDRALGGYTF
TGTGCCAGCAGTCCGGGGGACAGGGCCCTTGGTGGCTACACCTTC
>16|many|-|TRBV3-1|TRBJ1-1
CASSQVLVRTYTEAFF
TGTGCCAGCAGCCAAGTTTTGGTCAGAACTTACACTGAAGCTTTCTTT
>17|few|-|TRBV13|TRBJ2-1
CASSYPEQGDLYNEQFF
TGTGCCAGCAGCTATCCAGAACAGGGCGATTTATACAATGAGCAGTTCTTC
>16|many|TRBD1|TRBV28|TRBJ2-5
CASSGDREVGEETQYF
TGTGCCAGCAGTGGAGACAGGGAAGTGGGCGAAGAGACCCAGTACTTC
>14|few|-|TRBV9|TRBJ2-1
CASSGGLSYNEQFF
TGTGCCAGCAGCGGAGGGTTGTCCTACAATGAGCAGTTCTTC
>16|-|-|TRBV13|TRBJ1-3
CASSPQGESSGNTIYF
TGTGCCAGCAGCCCCCAAGGGGAGAGCTCTGGAAACACCATATATTTT
>17|-|TRBD2|TRBV6-6|TRBJ2-3
CASSYLLAGGPQDTQYF
TGTGCCAGCAGTTACCTTCTAGCGGGAGGGCCTCAAGATACGCAGTATTTT
>18|few|-|TRBV4-3|TRBJ2-7
CASSQSLVGGKPDHEQYF
TGCGCCAGCAGCCAAAGCCTAGTCGGCGGTAAACCGGACCACGAGCAGTACTTC
>15|-|TRBD1|TRBV28|TRBJ2-2
CASSLGQGPTGELFF
TGTGCCAGCAGTTTAGGACAGGGTCCCACCGGGGAGCTGTTTTTT
>16|few|TRBD1|TRBV4-2|TRBJ1-6
CASSQTGYITHSPLHF
TGTGCCAGCAGCCAGACAGGGTATATAACTCATTCACCCCTCCACTTT
>14|many|-|TRBV12-3/TRBV12-4|TRBJ1-1
CASRTSGSHTEAFF
TGTGCCAGCAGGACATCCGGCTCGCACACTGAAGCTTTCTTT
>14|-|-|TRBV29-1|TRBJ2-7
CSVGLFAGTSEQYF
TGCAGCGTTGGACTCTTTGCAGGGACAAGCGAGCAGTACTTC
>15|few|-|TRBV3-1|TRBJ2-7
CASSQTGAPPYEQYF
TGTGCCAGCAGCCAAACGGGAGCACCCCCTTACGAGCAGTACTTC
>15|few|-|TRBV11-3|TRBJ2-6
CASSHRVAGANVLTF
TGTGCCAGCAGCCACAGGGTGGCTGGGGCCAACGTCCTGACTTTC
>17|many|TRBD1|TRBV6-1|TRBJ2-1
CASSDGQGISSYNEQFF
TGTGCCAGCAGTGATGGACAGGGAATAAGCTCCTACAATGAGCAGTTCTTC
>16|many|TRBD1|TRBV30|TRBJ1-2
CAWSDDGTGGARGYTF
TGTGCCTGGAGCGACGACGGGACAGGGGGCGCGCGGGGCTACACCTTC
>13|many|TRBD2|TRBV20-1|TRBJ2-1
CSARLPSGTDGFF
TGCAGTGCTAGACTGCCTAGCGGGACCGATGGGTTCTTC
>17|-|TRBD1|TRBV11-1|TRBJ2-3
CASSLATGGSGTDTQYF
TGTGCCAGCAGCTTAGCTACAGGGGGCAGTGGCACAGATACGCAGTATTTT